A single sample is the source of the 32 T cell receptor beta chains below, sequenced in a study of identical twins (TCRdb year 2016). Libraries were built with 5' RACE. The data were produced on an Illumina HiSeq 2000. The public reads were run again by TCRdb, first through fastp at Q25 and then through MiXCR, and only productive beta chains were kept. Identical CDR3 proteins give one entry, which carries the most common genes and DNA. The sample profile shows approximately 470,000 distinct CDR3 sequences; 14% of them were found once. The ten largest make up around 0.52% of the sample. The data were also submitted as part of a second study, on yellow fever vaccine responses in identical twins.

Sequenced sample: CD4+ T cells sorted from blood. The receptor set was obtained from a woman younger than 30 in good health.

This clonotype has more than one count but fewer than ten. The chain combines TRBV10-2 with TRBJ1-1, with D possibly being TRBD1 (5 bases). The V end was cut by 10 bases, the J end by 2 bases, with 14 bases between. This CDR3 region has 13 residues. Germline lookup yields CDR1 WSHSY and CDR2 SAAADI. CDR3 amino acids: CATLDRPNTEAFF. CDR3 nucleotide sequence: TGCGCCACCCTAGACAGACCCAACACTGAAGCTTTCTTT.

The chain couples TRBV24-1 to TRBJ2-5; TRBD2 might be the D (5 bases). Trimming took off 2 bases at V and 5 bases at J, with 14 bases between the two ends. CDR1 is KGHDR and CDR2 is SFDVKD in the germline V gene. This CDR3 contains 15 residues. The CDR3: CATSDSGVGWETQYF. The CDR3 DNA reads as TGTGCCACCAGTGATTCCGGGGTGGGGTGGGAGACCCAGTACTTC.

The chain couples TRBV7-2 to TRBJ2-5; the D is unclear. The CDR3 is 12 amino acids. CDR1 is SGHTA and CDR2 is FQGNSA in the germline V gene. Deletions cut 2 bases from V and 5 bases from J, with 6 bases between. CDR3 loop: CASSLRPETQYF. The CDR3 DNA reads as TGTGCCAGCAGCTTACGTCCTGAGACCCAGTACTTC.

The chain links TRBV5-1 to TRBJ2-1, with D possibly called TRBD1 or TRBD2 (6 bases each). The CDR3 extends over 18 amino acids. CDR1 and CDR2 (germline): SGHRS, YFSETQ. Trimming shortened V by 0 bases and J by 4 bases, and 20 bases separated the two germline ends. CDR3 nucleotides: TGCGCCAGCAGCTTGGCTCCAAGGGGGGCGAGGGTGTACAATGAGCAGTTCTTC. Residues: CASSLAPRGARVYNEQFF.

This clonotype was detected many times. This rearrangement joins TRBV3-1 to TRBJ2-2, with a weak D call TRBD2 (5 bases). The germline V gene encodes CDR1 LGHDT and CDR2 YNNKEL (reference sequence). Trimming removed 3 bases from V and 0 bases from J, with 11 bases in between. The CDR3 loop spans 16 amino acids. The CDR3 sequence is CASSQAPGTNTGELFF. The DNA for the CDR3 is TGTGCCAGCAGCCAGGCACCGGGGACGAACACCGGGGAGCTGTTTTTT.

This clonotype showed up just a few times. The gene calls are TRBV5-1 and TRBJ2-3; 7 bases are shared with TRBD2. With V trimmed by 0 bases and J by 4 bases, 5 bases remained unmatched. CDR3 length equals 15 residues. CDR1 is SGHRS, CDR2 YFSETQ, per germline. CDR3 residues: CASSLALAAPDTQYF. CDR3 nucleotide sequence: TGCGCCAGCAGCTTGGCTCTAGCGGCTCCAGATACGCAGTATTTT. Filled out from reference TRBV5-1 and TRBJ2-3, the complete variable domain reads KAGVTQTPRYLIKTRGQQVTLSCSPISGHRSVSWYQQTPGQGLQFLFEYFSETQRNKGNFPGRFSGRQFSNSRSEMNVSTLELGDSALYLCASSLALAAPDTQYFGPGTRLTVL.

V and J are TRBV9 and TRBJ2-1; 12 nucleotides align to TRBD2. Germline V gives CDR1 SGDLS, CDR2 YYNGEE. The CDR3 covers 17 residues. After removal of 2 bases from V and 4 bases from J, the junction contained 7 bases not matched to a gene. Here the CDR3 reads CASSVSSGGAKYNEQFF. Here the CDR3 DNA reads TGTGCCAGCAGCGTGTCTAGCGGGGGGGCCAAGTACAATGAGCAGTTCTTC.

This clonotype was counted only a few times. The CDR3 region has the DNA TGCAGTGCAAACCCCGGACAGGGGGCTCATTACGAGCAGTACTTC. It codes for CSANPGQGAHYEQYF. This chain uses TRBV20-1 with TRBJ2-7; 11 bases agree with TRBD1. The CDR3 is 15 amino acids. Germline CDR1 DFQATT, CDR2 SNEGSKA (reference sequence). With 6 bases clipped from V and 4 bases from J, the junction kept 11 bases outside the gene matches.

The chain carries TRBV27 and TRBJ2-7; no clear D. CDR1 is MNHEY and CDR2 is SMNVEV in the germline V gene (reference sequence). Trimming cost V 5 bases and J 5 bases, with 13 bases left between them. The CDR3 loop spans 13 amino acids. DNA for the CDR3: TGTGCCAGCAGTCCACAGAATCGAGACGAGCAGTACTTC. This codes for CASSPQNRDEQYF.

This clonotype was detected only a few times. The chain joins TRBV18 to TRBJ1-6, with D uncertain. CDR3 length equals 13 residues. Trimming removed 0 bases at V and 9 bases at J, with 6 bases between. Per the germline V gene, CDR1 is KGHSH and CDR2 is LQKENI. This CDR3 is CASSPPKGSPLHF. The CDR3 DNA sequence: TGTGCCAGCTCACCACCGAAGGGTTCACCCCTCCACTTT.

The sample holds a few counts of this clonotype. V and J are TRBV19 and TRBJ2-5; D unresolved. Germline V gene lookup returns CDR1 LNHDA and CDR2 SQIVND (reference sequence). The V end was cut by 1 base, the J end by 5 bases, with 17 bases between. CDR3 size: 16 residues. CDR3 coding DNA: TGTGCCAGTAGTATAGGTCAGACCGGGCCATTGGAGACCCAGTACTTC. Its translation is CASSIGQTGPLETQYF.

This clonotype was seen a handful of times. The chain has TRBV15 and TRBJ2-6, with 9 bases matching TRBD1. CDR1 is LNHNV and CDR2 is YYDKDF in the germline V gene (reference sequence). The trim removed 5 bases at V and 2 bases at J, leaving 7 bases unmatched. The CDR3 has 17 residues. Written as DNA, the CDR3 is TGTGCCACCAGCTCGTCCCGGGACAGGGCTGGGGCCAACGTCCTGACTTTC. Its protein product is CATSSSRDRAGANVLTF.

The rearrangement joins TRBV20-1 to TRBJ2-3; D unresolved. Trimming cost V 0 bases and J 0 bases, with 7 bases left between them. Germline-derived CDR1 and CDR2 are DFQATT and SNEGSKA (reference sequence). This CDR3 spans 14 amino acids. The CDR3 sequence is CSARESPSTDTQYF. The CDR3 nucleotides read TGCAGTGCTAGAGAGAGCCCGAGCACAGATACGCAGTATTTT.

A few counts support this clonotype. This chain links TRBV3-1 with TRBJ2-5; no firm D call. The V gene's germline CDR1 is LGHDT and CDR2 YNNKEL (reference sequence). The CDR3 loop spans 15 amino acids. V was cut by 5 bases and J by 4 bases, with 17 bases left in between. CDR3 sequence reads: CASSFDLGFLETQYF. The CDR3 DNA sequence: TGTGCCAGCAGCTTCGACCTCGGTTTCCTAGAGACCCAGTACTTC.

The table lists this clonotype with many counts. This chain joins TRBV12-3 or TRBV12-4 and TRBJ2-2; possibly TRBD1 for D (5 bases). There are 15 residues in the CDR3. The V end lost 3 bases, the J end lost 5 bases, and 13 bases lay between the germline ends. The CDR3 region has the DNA TGTGCCAGCAGTTTCCGTACAGGTTTAACCGGGGAGCTGTTTTTT. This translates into CASSFRTGLTGELFF.

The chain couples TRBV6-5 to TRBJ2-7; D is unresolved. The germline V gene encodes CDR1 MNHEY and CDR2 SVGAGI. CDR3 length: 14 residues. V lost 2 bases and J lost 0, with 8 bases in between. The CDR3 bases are TGTGCCAGCAGTTACAAGCGATCCTCCTACGAGCAGTACTTC. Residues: CASSYKRSSYEQYF.

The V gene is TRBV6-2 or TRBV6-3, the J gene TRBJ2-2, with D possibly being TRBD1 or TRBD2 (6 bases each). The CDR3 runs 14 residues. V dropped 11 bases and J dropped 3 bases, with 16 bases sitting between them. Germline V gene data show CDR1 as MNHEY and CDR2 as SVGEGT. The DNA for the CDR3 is TGTGCCGCCACCGGGGGCGGGTACACCGGGGAGCTGTTTTTT. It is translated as CAATGGGYTGELFF.

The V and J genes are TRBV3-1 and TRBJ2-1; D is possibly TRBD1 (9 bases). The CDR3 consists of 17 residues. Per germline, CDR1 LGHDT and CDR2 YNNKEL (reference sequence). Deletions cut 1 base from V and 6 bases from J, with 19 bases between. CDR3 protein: CASSQGGTGTRGNEQFF. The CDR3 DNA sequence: TGTGCCAGCAGCCAAGGCGGGACAGGGACTAGGGGCAATGAGCAGTTCTTC.

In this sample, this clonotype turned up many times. CDR3 region: CASRVIYGGVSNSPLHF. The CDR3 DNA reads TGTGCCAGCAGAGTGATCTATGGGGGGGTTTCCAATTCACCCCTCCACTTT. This chain links TRBV28 with TRBJ1-6; a possible D gene is TRBD1 (5 bases). The germline gives CDR1 MDHEN, CDR2 SYDVKM. V was trimmed by 6 bases and J by 7 bases, leaving 22 bases between them. The CDR3 spans 17 residues.

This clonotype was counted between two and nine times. CDR3 DNA sequence: TGTGCCAGCAGCCCGAGGACAGGGAGGAGCACAGATACGCAGTATTTT. It translates to CASSPRTGRSTDTQYF. This sequence joins TRBV28 and TRBJ2-3; 8 bases are a match to TRBD1. V gave up 6 bases and J gave up 0 bases; unmatched junction bases: 8. Germline V gene data show CDR1 as MDHEN and CDR2 as SYDVKM. CDR3 length: 16 amino acids.

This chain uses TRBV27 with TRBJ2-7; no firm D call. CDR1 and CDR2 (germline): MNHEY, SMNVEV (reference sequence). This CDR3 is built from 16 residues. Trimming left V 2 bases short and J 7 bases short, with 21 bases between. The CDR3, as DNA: TGTGCCAGCAGTTTAAGCTCGGCCCGTGGGCGTCGGGAGCAGTACTTC. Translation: CASSLSSARGRREQYF.

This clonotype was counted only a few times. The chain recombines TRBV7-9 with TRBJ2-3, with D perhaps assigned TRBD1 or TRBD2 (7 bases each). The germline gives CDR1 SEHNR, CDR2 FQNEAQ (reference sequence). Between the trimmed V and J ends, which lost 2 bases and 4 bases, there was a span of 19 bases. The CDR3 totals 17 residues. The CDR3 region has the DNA TGTGCCAGCAGCTTAACCCCTGACAGGGAGGGCCCAGATACGCAGTATTTT. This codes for CASSLTPDREGPDTQYF.

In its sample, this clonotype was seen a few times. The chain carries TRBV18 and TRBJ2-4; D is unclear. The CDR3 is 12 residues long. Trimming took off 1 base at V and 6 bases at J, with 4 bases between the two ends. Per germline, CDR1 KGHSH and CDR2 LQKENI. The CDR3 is CASSPQGNIQYF. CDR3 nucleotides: TGTGCCAGCTCACCACAGGGAAACATTCAGTACTTC. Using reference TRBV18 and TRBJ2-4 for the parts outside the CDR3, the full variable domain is NAGVMQNPRHLVRRRGQEARLRCSPMKGHSHVYWYRQLPEEGLKFMVYLQKENIIDESGMPKERFSAEFPKEGPSILRIQQVVRGDSAAYFCASSPQGNIQYFGAGTRLSVL.

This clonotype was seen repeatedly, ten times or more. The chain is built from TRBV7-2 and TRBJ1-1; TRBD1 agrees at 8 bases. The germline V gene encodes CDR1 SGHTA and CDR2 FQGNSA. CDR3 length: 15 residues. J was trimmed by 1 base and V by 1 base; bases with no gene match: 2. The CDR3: CASSLVGTGNTEAFF. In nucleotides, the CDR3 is TGTGCCAGCAGCTTAGTCGGGACAGGGAACACTGAAGCTTTCTTT. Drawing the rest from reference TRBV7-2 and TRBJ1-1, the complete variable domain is GAGVSQSPSNKVTEKGKDVELRCDPISGHTALYWYRQSLGQGLEFLIYFQGNSAPDKSGLPSDRFSAERTGGSVSTLTIQRTQQEDSAVYLCASSLVGTGNTEAFFGQGTRLTVV.

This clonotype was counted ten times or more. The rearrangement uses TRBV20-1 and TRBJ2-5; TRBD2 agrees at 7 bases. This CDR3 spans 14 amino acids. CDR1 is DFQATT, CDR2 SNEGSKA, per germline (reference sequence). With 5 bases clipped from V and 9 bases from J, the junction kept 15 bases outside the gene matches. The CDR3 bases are TGCAGTGCTCCCCCCCTAGCGGCACTCGGGGCCCAGTACTTC. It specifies CSAPPLAALGAQYF.

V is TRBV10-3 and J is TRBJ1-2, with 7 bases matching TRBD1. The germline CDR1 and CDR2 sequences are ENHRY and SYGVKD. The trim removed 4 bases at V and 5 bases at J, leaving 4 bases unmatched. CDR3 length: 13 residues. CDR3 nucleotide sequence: TGTGCCATCAGTGTCAGGGGACAGTATGGCTACACCTTC. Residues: CAISVRGQYGYTF.

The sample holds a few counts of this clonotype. The CDR3 region has the DNA TGTGCCAGCATGTCTGCGGGTTGGGCAGGAGCTTTCTTT. Translating it yields CASMSAGWAGAFF. J is TRBJ1-1 and V is TRBV25-1; D remains unclear. V gave up 7 bases and J gave up 10 bases, with 19 bases separating them. The germline V gene encodes CDR1 MGHDK and CDR2 SYGVNS. This CDR3 is built from 13 residues.

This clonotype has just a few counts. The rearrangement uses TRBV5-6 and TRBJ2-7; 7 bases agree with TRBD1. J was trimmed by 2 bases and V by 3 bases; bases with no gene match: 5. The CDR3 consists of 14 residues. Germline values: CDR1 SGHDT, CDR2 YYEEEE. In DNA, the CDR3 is TGTGCCAGCAGCTCCGGGACAGACGCCTACGAGCAGTACTTC. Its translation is CASSSGTDAYEQYF.

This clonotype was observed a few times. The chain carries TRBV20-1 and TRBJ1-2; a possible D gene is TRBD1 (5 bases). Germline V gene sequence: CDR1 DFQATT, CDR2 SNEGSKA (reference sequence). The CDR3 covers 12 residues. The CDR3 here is CSALAGLNGYTF. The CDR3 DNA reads TGCAGCGCCCTGGCAGGGTTGAACGGCTACACCTTC.

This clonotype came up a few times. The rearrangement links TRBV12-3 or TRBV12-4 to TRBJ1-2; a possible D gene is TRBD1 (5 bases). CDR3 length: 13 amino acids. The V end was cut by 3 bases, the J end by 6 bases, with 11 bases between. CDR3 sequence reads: CASSFDGGDGYTF. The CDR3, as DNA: TGTGCCAGCAGTTTCGACGGAGGGGATGGCTACACCTTC.

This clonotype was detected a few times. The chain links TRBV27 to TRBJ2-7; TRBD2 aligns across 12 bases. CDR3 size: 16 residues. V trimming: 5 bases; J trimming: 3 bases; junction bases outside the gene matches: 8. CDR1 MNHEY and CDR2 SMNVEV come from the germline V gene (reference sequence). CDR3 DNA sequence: TGTGCCAGCAGTCACCTTTCTAGCGGGAGGGTCTACGAGCAGTACTTC. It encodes CASSHLSSGRVYEQYF.

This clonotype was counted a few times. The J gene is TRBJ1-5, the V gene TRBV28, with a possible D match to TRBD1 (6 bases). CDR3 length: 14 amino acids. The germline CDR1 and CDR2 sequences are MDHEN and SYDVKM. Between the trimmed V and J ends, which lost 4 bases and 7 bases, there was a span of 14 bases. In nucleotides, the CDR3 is TGTGCCAGCAGTTCCCCACAGGGTTACCAGCCCCAGCATTTT. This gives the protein CASSSPQGYQPQHF.